This is a list of T cell receptor beta chains from one sample in a study of cytomegalovirus exposure and HLA in healthy donors. Clones were sequenced by immunoSEQ multiplex PCR, and TCRdb holds only the in-frame ones, with some missing. Of over 70,000 clones in the sample, more than 55% were seen once. Material: PBMCs. Receptors were obtained from a woman between 45 and 60 years old in good health and CMV-seropositive. Each CDR3 is given with its conserved first and last residue. D genes are given only for firm matches. For some rows the clone size is stated as once, few or many, or as a class when expanded; others skip it.

NA	TRBJ2-3	TRBV29-1	TRBD2	TGCAGCGTTGGGACTAGCGGGGCTACAGATACGCAGTATTTT	CSVGTSGATDTQYF
few	TRBJ2-1	TRBV7-8	TRBD1	TGTGCCAGCAGCGACTACAGGGGGCCAAACAATGAGCAGTTCTTC	CASSDYRGPNNEQFF
few	TRBJ1-2	TRBV5-1	NA	TGCGCCAGCAGCTGGGATAGCGGCGGCGGGCAGATCGGCTACACCTTC	CASSWDSGGGQIGYTF
few	TRBJ1-2	TRBV27	TRBD1	TGTGCCAGCAGTTTGGGACAGGGGGCGTTAAGCTACACCTTC	CASSLGQGALSYTF
NA	TRBJ2-7	TRBV5-6	NA	TGTGCCAGCTTCCGGGAGGGTGACAGGGGGTACGAGCAGTACTTC	CASFREGDRGYEQYF
NA	TRBJ2-2	TRBV2	NA	TGTGCCAGCAGTGCGAGGGAACCTTGGTTCGCGAACACCGGGGAGCTGTTTTTT	CASSAREPWFANTGELFF
NA	TRBJ2-3	TRBV5-1	NA	TGCGCCAGCAGCCCGAGATCTAGCACAGATACGCAGTATTTT	CASSPRSSTDTQYF
once	TRBJ1-4	TRBV28	TRBD1	TGTGCCAGCAGTTGGGGACAGGGCCATGAAAAACTGTTTTTT	CASSWGQGHEKLFF
NA	TRBJ1-2	TRBV4-3	TRBD1	TGCGCCAGCAGCCAAGAAGGTTACAGGGGGGCCTATGGCTACACCTTC	CASSQEGYRGAYGYTF
few	TRBJ1-1	TRBV5-6	TRBD1	TGTGCCAGCAGCCCAGGGGGCCCGTTGTGGATTGAAGCTTTCTTT	CASSPGGPLWIEAFF
NA	TRBJ2-7	TRBV29-1	TRBD2	TGCAGCGTGATCACTAGCGGGGGCTACGAGCAGTACTTC	CSVITSGGYEQYF
few	TRBJ2-3	TRBV7-9	TRBD2	TGTGCCAGCAGGTTCGGGGGGGATACGCAGTATTTT	CASRFGGDTQYF